This TCR beta chain was sequenced during a study of blood T cell repertoires in COVID-19. The overall study: Specimens from acute and convalescent COVID-19 originated in the United States, Italy and Spain.

This clone came up once. Germline CDR1 reads LNHDA; CDR2 reads SQIVND (reference sequence). V lost 6 bases and J 0 bases, leaving 15 bases between the germline ends. This CDR3 is 16 amino acids long. As processed by the authors: Cell counts per sample came from amplifying reference gene primers. Libraries were prepared by immunoSEQ multiplex PCR; TCRdb keeps only in-frame clonotypes and omits some of them. From that table come the V and J calls and clone size; the DNA was used to work out D and trimming. This sample carries approximately 210,000 clones, roughly four fifths of them seen once, and the ten largest clones take about 12%.

The specimen was peripheral blood. The chain links TRBV19 to TRBJ2-4; D possibly corresponds to TRBD1 (6 bases). The sequence derives from a woman in her thirties or forties with acute or convalescent COVID-19. The CDR3 region has the DNA TGTGCCAGTAGGACACAGGGAAATCTAGCCAAAAACATTCAGTACTTC. Its protein product is CASRTQGNLAKNIQYF. Full variable domain (missing parts from reference TRBV19 and TRBJ2-4): DGGITQSPKYLFRKEGQNVTLSCEQNLNHDAMYWYRQDPGQGLRLIYYSQIVNDFQKGDIAEGYSVSREKKESFPLTVTSAQKNPTAFYLCASRTQGNLAKNIQYFGAGTRLSVL.